The rows below give T cell receptor beta chains drawn from one sample of a study of CD8+ T cells in alopecia areata. TCRdb's copy holds only in-frame clones and misses some; the assay was immunoSEQ multiplex PCR. The profile covers about 200,000 clones, with 64% appearing a single time and roughly 4.2% taken by the ten largest. Sequenced material: CD4+ T cells sorted from blood, taken at week 4, from a patient treated with tofacitinib. The source is a human donor with alopecia areata. Both conserved end residues are part of each CDR3. Each record gives: D gene, clone size, J gene, V gene, CDR3 protein, CDR3 DNA. The D gene is left open where the match is weak. Clone size is not always given. Where it is, it says once, few, many or a class for expanded clones.

TRBD1,few,TRBJ2-1,TRBV30,CAWSLRDRNNEQFF,TGTGCCTGGAGCCTCCGGGACAGGAACAATGAGCAGTTCTTC
TRBD1,-,TRBJ1-1,TRBV10-3,CAISGGQVNTEAFF,TGTGCCATCAGTGGAGGACAGGTGAACACTGAAGCTTTCTTT
-,-,TRBJ1-1,TRBV30,CAWSIQVNTEAFF,TGTGCCTGGAGTATACAGGTGAACACTGAAGCTTTCTTT
TRBD1,-,TRBJ2-7,TRBV5-4,CASSSGQGGGGQYF,TGTGCCAGCAGCTCCGGACAGGGCGGAGGGGGGCAGTACTTC
-,once,TRBJ1-4,TRBV7-2,CASSEGGEKLFF,TGTGCCAGCAGCGAGGGAGGTGAAAAACTGTTTTTT
-,-,TRBJ2-7,TRBV10-3,CAISNPPASYEQYF,TGTGCCATCAGTAATCCCCCAGCCTCCTACGAGCAGTACTTC
-,few,TRBJ1-4,TRBV30,CAWSWGAGREKLFF,TGTGCCTGGAGTTGGGGGGCAGGGCGTGAAAAACTGTTTTTT
-,-,TRBJ2-7,TRBV2,CASSNQGTYEQYF,TGTGCCAGCAGTAACCAGGGAACCTACGAGCAGTACTTC
-,few,TRBJ2-1,TRBV19,CASSIYSHSNNEQFF,TGTGCCAGTAGTATATACAGTCACAGCAACAATGAGCAGTTCTTC
-,-,TRBJ2-2,TRBV2,CASSETITEELFF,TGTGCCAGCAGTGAAACTATCACCGAGGAGCTGTTTTTT
-,-,TRBJ2-5,TRBV29-1,CSVEIQAKTQYF,TGCAGCGTTGAGATCCAGGCGAAGACCCAGTACTTC
-,-,TRBJ2-4,TRBV15,CATSRVGGAKNIQYF,TGTGCCACCAGCAGAGTTGGGGGAGCCAAAAACATTCAGTACTTC
-,-,TRBJ2-3,TRBV23-1,CASSTDLTDTQYF,TGCGCCAGCAGTACGGACCTCACAGATACGCAGTATTTT
-,few,TRBJ1-1,TRBV29-1,CSVAKGFPSTEAFF,TGCAGCGTTGCTAAAGGGTTTCCTAGCACTGAAGCTTTCTTT
-,-,TRBJ2-3,TRBV7-9,CASRGIGHPSTDTQYF,TGTGCCAGCAGAGGTATTGGGCACCCAAGCACAGATACGCAGTATTTT
-,-,TRBJ1-2,TRBV4-3,CASSQVPGAHGYTF,TGCGCCAGCAGCCAAGTCCCAGGGGCACATGGCTACACCTTC
-,-,TRBJ1-3,TRBV30,CAWSSGFGNTIYF,TGTGCCTGGAGTAGCGGGTTTGGAAACACCATATATTTT
TRBD2,-,TRBJ2-2,TRBV29-1,CSPPERGLVNTGELFF,TGCAGCCCCCCCGAGCGGGGACTAGTGAACACCGGGGAGCTGTTTTTT
-,once,TRBJ2-5,TRBV7-6,CASSPSQETQYF,TGTGCCAGCAGTCCCTCACAAGAGACCCAGTACTTC
-,-,TRBJ2-7,TRBV9,CASSVVPNAEQYF,TGTGCCAGCAGCGTAGTCCCAAATGCCGAGCAGTACTTC
-,-,TRBJ1-5,TRBV6-6,CASSPWGGMGQPQHF,TGTGCCAGCAGTCCCTGGGGGGGGATGGGTCAGCCCCAGCATTTT
-,-,TRBJ2-5,TRBV23-1,CASSQSLGTNTVQETQYF,TGCGCCAGCAGTCAATCCCTGGGGACCAATACGGTCCAAGAGACCCAGTACTTC
-,once,TRBJ2-1,TRBV2,CASSAFLTSEQFF,TGTGCCAGCAGCGCTTTCCTAACTAGCGAGCAGTTCTTC
-,-,TRBJ1-4,TRBV20-1,CSALDEKLFF,TGCAGTGCTCTTGACGAAAAACTGTTTTTT
TRBD2,-,TRBJ2-5,TRBV7-2,CASSSTSGGPQETQYF,TGTGCCAGCAGCTCAACTAGCGGGGGGCCACAAGAGACCCAGTACTTC
-,-,TRBJ1-5,TRBV30,CAWSVGSNQPQHF,TGTGCCTGGAGTGTAGGCAGTAATCAGCCCCAGCATTTT
TRBD1,-,TRBJ2-7,TRBV7-9,CASSSTQGAGQYF,TGTGCCAGCAGCTCTACACAGGGGGCTGGGCAGTACTTC
-,-,TRBJ2-5,TRBV7-9,CASSLNGETQYF,TGTGCCAGCAGCCTGAACGGGGAGACCCAGTACTTC
TRBD1,-,TRBJ2-5,TRBV30,CAWKIRPRTGGRLETQYF,TGTGCCTGGAAAATTAGGCCCCGGACAGGGGGCAGGTTGGAGACCCAGTACTTC
-,-,TRBJ2-1,TRBV5-1,CASSSSLVTNEQFF,TGCGCCAGCAGCTCGTCACTAGTCACCAATGAGCAGTTCTTC
TRBD1,-,TRBJ1-3,TRBV10-3,CAISASTGAGNTIYF,TGTGCCATCAGTGCCTCGACAGGGGCTGGAAACACCATATATTTT
-,few,TRBJ1-2,TRBV2,CASSEGGVVRGYTF,TGTGCCAGCAGTGAAGGAGGTGTGGTGCGCGGCTACACCTTC